Here is one T cell receptor (beta chain) with its context. The antigen is undetermined. The data derive from a study of response to subunit inactivated influenza vaccine. The study's findings and limits: That few new T cells are recruited by each seasonal influenza vaccination was the authors' suggestion.

Trimming pared 1 base from V and 0 bases from J, leaving 7 bases between. CDR1 is LGHNA and CDR2 is YNFKEQ in the germline V gene. This CDR3 comprises 14 residues. TCRdb re-analysed the RT-PCR reads in MiXCR, keeping a single row per CDR3 protein. Among some 190,000 distinct CDR3 sequences listed, 14% were seen once. V gene TRBV4-2 combines with J gene TRBJ2-7; no clear D gene. Sequencing used CD8+ T cells sorted from PBMCs, obtained roughly 5 days after vaccination. This TCR came from a man aged 50 to 59 who received an inactivated influenza vaccine. The DNA of the CDR3 is TGTGCCAGCAGCCAAGGTGACTTCTCCTACGAGCAGTACTTC. It is translated as CASSQGDFSYEQYF.